Sequencing of this T cell receptor beta chain was carried out in a study of shared clonotypes between healthy human individuals (dated by TCRdb to the early 2020s). In terms of the full investigation: The cohort comprised a couple of women and three men aged 18 to 49 years. For each donor, CD4 naive and CD4 memory were each run on three plates, CD8 naive on two plates, and CD8 memory on one plate. The study deeply sequenced blood TCR repertoires of 5 or 6 healthy adults to estimate repertoire size and the extent of clonotype sharing between individuals. Different laboratories and diverse techniques were used to prepare libraries and sequence TCR repertoires, to increase sequencing depth and limit assay-specific biases. Between about 0.94 and 8.9 billion PBMCs per donor were obtained by leukapheresis.

A few counts support this clone. The antigen it binds to is not known. The sample holds no much larger clone one base away, and base qualities are not on file. Clipping removes 0 bases from V and 7 bases from J, with 3 as the unmatched junction base count. From the cysteine up to the phenylalanine, the CDR3 has a length of 14 residues. The only DNA kept is the CDR3, 42 bases in frame from the first base. Sequences SEHNR (CDR1) and FQNEAQ (CDR2) are obtained from the germline V gene (reference sequence). What the authors observed across the whole study: Sampling was restricted to blood, and TCR repertoires in tissues likely differ from the TCR repertoires found in blood. The small number of donors limited the genetic and exposure-history diversity represented. Compared with non-shared clonotypes, the clonotypes found in all four sorted-subset donors had higher generation probabilities. Roughly 5.2% of naive CD4, 3.5% of naive CD8, about 2.4% of memory CD4, and about 0.4% of memory CD8 clonotypes were shared across several donors. Naive subsets generally had larger estimated clonotype richness than memory subsets. Rarefaction of sorted-subset datasets indicated incomplete sequencing despite the large sequencing depth. Pairwise subsampling indicated that sequencing depth was expected to affect the degree of clonotype sharing among donors.

Using the deep immunoSEQ assay, multiplex PCR amplified TCR CDR3 regions from genomic DNA. Extracted genomic DNA from each cell subset was spread evenly across all wells of several immunoSEQ 96-well plates, with each plate serving as a replicate. For sorted subsets, approximately 0.2 ug of genomic DNA, equivalent to around 30,000 T cell genomes, went into each replicate PCR. Purified libraries were quantified with a Qubit 3.0 fluorometer, sized on a Bioanalyzer 2100, and re-quantified with the KAPA Library Quantification kit. Every immunoSEQ 96-well plate was sequenced on a dedicated single-read 150-cycle Illumina NextSeq 550 flow cell. In the authors' own workflow: The immunoSEQ output contained only junctional sequences without quality scores, so filtering could not match that applied to full-length reads. Sequences were annotated with PyIR, a Python wrapper for IgBLAST v1.9, using IMGT germline references to assign V/J genes and CDR3. Reads were removed for weak V/J assignments (E-value above 1e-6), missing CDR3, stop codons, out-of-frame junctions, or ambiguous translated residues. V3J clonotypes were defined as sequences sharing an identical inferred V gene, J gene, and CDR3 amino acid sequence. To compute the percentage overlap between repertoires, the number of shared unique clonotypes was divided by the size of the smaller repertoire. RTK rarefaction, the Chao1 estimator, and Recon v2.1 estimates of unobserved clonotypes were used to assess repertoire richness. For all TCRbeta clonotypes obtained by the gDNA method from a handful of donors, generation probabilities were computed with OLGA. TCRdb limited this immuneACCESS table to in-frame rearrangements with V and J called. A share of clones is missing; checked studies link under half to unresolved V genes, and the rest is unexplained. The D gene and trimming were derived from the DNA, and the V and J assignments and clone size from that table. This sample holds 300,000 or so clones; around 74% were observed only once. The top ten clonotypes cover 10% to 13% of the sample.

Healthy HIV-negative adults with no recently reported acute infections or vaccinations were included as donors. All donors were Caucasian adults living in Nashville, Tennessee, USA. CD4+ T cells were enriched by magnetic negative selection; naive cells were then positively selected on CD45RA, and the negative fraction formed the memory subset. Blood was collected by leukapheresis, and PBMCs were isolated by Ficoll-Histopaque density gradient centrifugation and then cryopreserved in liquid nitrogen vapor phase. Analytical flow cytometry was used to check the purity and quantity of each magnetically sorted T cell population. Genomic DNA was isolated from every sorted fraction and measured by UV absorbance on a Nanodrop 2000c.

The specimen sequenced was memory CD4+ T cells sorted from blood. Sample cell subset or site, as interpreted from the label and publication: CD45RA-negative fraction. The clonotype originates from a man aged 25 to 40 in good health. The chain was built from TRBV7-9 and TRBJ2-1; the junction holds 7 bases that match TRBD1. The sequenced DNA is TGTGCCAGCAGCTTAGCCGGGACAGCAAATGAGCAGTTCTTC. This gives the protein CASSLAGTANEQFF.